The 22 T cell receptor beta chains below all came from one sample that was sequenced in a study of response to subunit inactivated influenza vaccine. TCRdb reprocessed the RT-PCR reads with MiXCR, giving one entry per CDR3 protein. The table records 590,000 or so distinct CDR3 sequences, roughly 15% of them present only once. The starting material was PBMCs from blood, obtained roughly 2 weeks before vaccination. The receptors originated from a man aged 50 to 59 who received an inactivated influenza vaccine.

This clonotype showed up just a few times. The rearrangement uses TRBV28 and TRBJ2-7; TRBD1 might be the D (6 bases). Germline-derived CDR1 and CDR2 are MDHEN and SYDVKM. The CDR3 extends over 18 amino acids. The V and J ends lost 1 base and 5 bases respectively, with 24 bases between them. The CDR3 reads CASSLYSFMTGLVNEQYF. CDR3 coding DNA: TGTGCCAGCAGTTTATATTCCTTCATGACAGGATTAGTTAACGAGCAGTACTTC.

This clonotype was seen more than once but under ten times. The gene calls are TRBV21-1 and TRBJ2-3; TRBD1, the table's D call, lacks a check against the DNA. TRBV21-1 represents a pseudogene. This CDR3 contains 15 residues. The CDR3 DNA follows: TGTGCCAGCAGCGCAACAGGGGTGGGGGCCGATACGCAGTATTTT. Protein: CASSATGVGADTQYF.

The rearrangement uses TRBV6-5 and TRBJ2-5; TRBD1 agrees at 7 bases. The germline gives CDR1 MNHEY, CDR2 SVGAGI. The trim removed 2 bases at V and 1 base at J, leaving 7 bases unmatched. The CDR3 runs to 16 residues. In DNA, the CDR3 is TGTGCCAGCAGTTACCGATCTGCAGGGGGCCAAGAGACCCAGTACTTC. It yields the protein CASSYRSAGGQETQYF.

A few counts support this clonotype. This rearrangement joins TRBV18 to TRBJ2-2; D remains unclear. CDR1 KGHSH and CDR2 LQKENI come from the germline V gene. Trimming shortened V by 1 base and J by 6 bases, and 12 bases separated the two germline ends. The CDR3 sequence is 15 residues long. The CDR3 bases are TGTGCCAGCTCACCACGGGATCGGGCTGCCGGGGAGCTGTTTTTT. Translation: CASSPRDRAAGELFF.

This clonotype appeared a few times. The V call is TRBV6-1, the J call TRBJ1-2, with a possible D match to TRBD1 (5 bases). Looked up from germline, CDR1 is MNHNS and CDR2 is SASEGT. This CDR3 comprises 13 residues. V lost 5 bases to trimming and J lost 8 bases, with 15 bases between them. In nucleotides, the CDR3 is TGTGCCAGCAGTCAAACAGGAGAAGAGGGCTACACCTTC. Encoded protein: CASSQTGEEGYTF.

The chain links TRBV28 to TRBJ2-7, with D unresolved. V was pared by 5 bases and J by 1 base, with 12 bases between. Germline loops: CDR1 MDHEN, CDR2 SYDVKM. CDR3 length: 14 amino acids. Here the CDR3 reads CASSASGWSYEQYF. The CDR3 bases are TGTGCCAGCAGTGCTAGTGGTTGGTCCTACGAGCAGTACTTC.

The J gene is TRBJ1-1, the V gene TRBV6-2 or TRBV6-3, with D tentatively TRBD1 (5 bases). V was pared by 7 bases and J by 4 bases, with 19 bases between. This CDR3 is 15 amino acids long. CDR1 is MNHEY and CDR2 is SVGEGT in the germline V gene. CDR3 sequence reads: CASTPTGARGTEAFF. In DNA form, the CDR3 reads TGTGCCAGCACCCCAACAGGTGCCCGGGGCACTGAAGCTTTCTTT.

The chain couples TRBV12-3 or TRBV12-4 to TRBJ1-2, with TRBD1 identical over 10 bases. V shed 4 bases, J shed 9 bases, and the junction held 8 bases outside the gene matches. The CDR3 is 14 amino acids. CDR3 bases: TGTGCCAGCAGTTCCCCGGGACAGGGGACGAGCTACACCTTC. It is translated as CASSSPGQGTSYTF.

V is TRBV5-1 and J is TRBJ2-1; D is perhaps TRBD1 or TRBD2 (6 bases each). The germline V gene encodes CDR1 SGHRS and CDR2 YFSETQ. This CDR3 is built from 13 residues. Trimming stripped 4 bases from V and 9 bases from J, with 14 bases between. The CDR3 DNA reads as TGCGCCAGCAGCCCATACAGGGAGGCTGAGCAGTTCTTC. Protein: CASSPYREAEQFF.

V and J are TRBV19 and TRBJ1-2, with 8 bases lining up with TRBD1. The CDR3 totals 14 residues. V dropped 7 bases and J dropped 3; count of bases not matched to a gene: 7. Germline loops: CDR1 LNHDA, CDR2 SQIVND (reference sequence). Here the CDR3 DNA reads TGTGCCAGTATGTTCGGACAGGGCGACTATGGCTACACCTTC. It translates to CASMFGQGDYGYTF.

The rearrangement uses TRBV7-6 and TRBJ2-7; the D call may be TRBD1 or TRBD2 (5 bases each). There are 14 residues in the CDR3. V lost 4 bases to trimming and J lost 1 base, with 11 bases between them. The germline gives CDR1 SGHVS, CDR2 FNYEAQ. The CDR3 nucleotides read TGTGCCAGCAGCTCGAGGGACGGGTCCTACGAGCAGTACTTC. Translated, it gives CASSSRDGSYEQYF.

The chain is built from TRBV20-1 and TRBJ2-3; 9 bases align to TRBD1. After removal of 1 base from V and 3 bases from J, the junction contained 2 bases not matched to a gene. This CDR3 region has 14 residues. Germline V gives CDR1 DFQATT, CDR2 SNEGSKA (reference sequence). The CDR3 DNA is TGCAGTGCTAGAGTTGACAGGGGGACAGATACGCAGTATTTT. It is translated as CSARVDRGTDTQYF.

The sample holds many counts of this clonotype. V usage is TRBV4-1 and J usage is TRBJ1-5; D is uncertain. The CDR3 is 16 residues long. Per germline, CDR1 MGHRA and CDR2 YSYEKL. V shed 1 base and J shed 4 bases, with 14 bases lying between them. The DNA for the CDR3 is TGCGCCAGCAGCCAAGTACCAGGAGTTAGTAATCAGCCCCAGCATTTT. This translates into CASSQVPGVSNQPQHF.

The rearrangement links TRBV5-1 to TRBJ1-5; TRBD1 agrees at 8 bases. The CDR3 sequence is 15 residues long. With V trimmed by 3 bases and J by 4 bases, 6 bases remained unmatched. From germline, CDR1 is SGHRS and CDR2 YFSETQ. The CDR3: CASSYSGGANQPQHF. In nucleotides, the CDR3 is TGCGCCAGCAGCTACTCAGGGGGCGCTAATCAGCCCCAGCATTTT.

The chain links TRBV6-1 to TRBJ2-7; TRBD1 or TRBD2 may be the D gene (6 bases each). The CDR3 spans 13 residues. Between the trimmed V and J ends, which lost 5 bases and 5 bases, there was a span of 13 bases. Germline V gives CDR1 MNHNS, CDR2 SASEGT. The CDR3 region has the DNA TGTGCCAGCAGTACGTGGAGGGGGAACGAGCAGTACTTC. This translates into CASSTWRGNEQYF.

In its sample, this clonotype was seen many times. The chain employs TRBV6-2 or TRBV6-3 and TRBJ2-1; D unclear. Trimming cost V 0 bases and J 2 bases, with 8 bases left between them. Per germline, CDR1 MNHEY and CDR2 SVGEGT. There are 15 residues in the CDR3. The CDR3 sequence is CASSYSTPAYNEQFF. CDR3 in DNA: TGTGCCAGCAGTTACTCAACCCCAGCCTACAATGAGCAGTTCTTC.

This clonotype was recorded a few times. The genes are TRBV5-1 and TRBJ2-2; 9 positions match TRBD1. Germline values: CDR1 SGHRS, CDR2 YFSETQ. Trimming at V came to 3 bases and at J to 3 bases, leaving 6 bases not matched to a gene. The CDR3 is 16 amino acids. CDR3 DNA sequence: TGCGCCAGCAGCTCACCGGACAGGGGATACACCGGGGAGCTGTTTTTT. It is translated as CASSSPDRGYTGELFF.

The chain joins TRBV11-2 to TRBJ1-1; D possibly corresponds to TRBD1 (6 bases). This CDR3 has 15 amino acids. Trimming pared 2 bases from V and 8 bases from J, leaving 18 bases between. The V gene's germline CDR1 is SGHAT and CDR2 FQNNGV. The CDR3 here is CASSLRDSGTKEAFF. As DNA, the CDR3 is TGTGCCAGCAGCTTAAGGGACTCCGGGACAAAGGAAGCTTTCTTT.

This clonotype was recorded at least ten times. The chain uses TRBV6-1 and TRBJ2-7, with D unresolved. The germline CDR1 and CDR2 sequences are MNHNS and SASEGT. V gave up 6 bases and J gave up 3 bases, with 15 bases separating them. This CDR3 is built from 14 residues. DNA of the CDR3: TGTGCCAGCAGGGTAGGAGTAGGAATCTACGAGCAGTACTTC. This gives the protein CASRVGVGIYEQYF.

This rearrangement joins TRBV6-1 to TRBJ2-1, with 7 bases that match TRBD2. Per the germline V gene, CDR1 is MNHNS and CDR2 is SASEGT. The CDR3 runs 18 residues. Unmatched junction bases numbered 15, after V lost 0 bases and J lost 7 bases. The CDR3 DNA follows: TGTGCCAGCAGTGAAGCGAGTTATCTCTCCGCGGGGGTTAATGAGCAGTTCTTC. It is translated as CASSEASYLSAGVNEQFF.

This chain uses TRBV7-9 with TRBJ1-4; TRBD1 agrees at 7 bases. The CDR3 has 13 residues. Losses at the gene ends were 7 bases for V and 7 bases for J; bases not matched to a gene: 6. Germline assignment: CDR1 SEHNR and CDR2 FQNEAQ (reference sequence). The CDR3 region is CASNRQGIEKLFF. In nucleotides, the CDR3 is TGTGCCAGCAACCGACAGGGCATTGAAAAACTGTTTTTT.

This clonotype occurred a few times. The chain combines TRBV3-1 with TRBJ2-3, with D perhaps TRBD2 (6 bases). V lost 6 bases and J 0 bases, leaving 10 bases between the germline ends. Germline CDR1 is LGHDT and CDR2 is YNNKEL (reference sequence). The CDR3 contains 14 residues. CDR3 nucleotides: TGTGCCAGCAGACCGGGACTGAGCACAGATACGCAGTATTTT. Translated, it gives CASRPGLSTDTQYF.